The clone carrying this TCR beta chain was picked up a small number of times. Its antigen is unknown. These data originate in a study of beta chain features in type 1 diabetes. Study context: Sorted cells, approximately 100,000,000 in number, were examined across all samples. Study-wide results and caveats: For patients, the naive, central memory and Treg TCRB repertoires appeared more alike than for healthy donors. TCRB CDR3 length was moderately but significantly reduced in all four CD4+ subsets of Type 1 diabetes patients.

As every portion of the isolated RNA was reverse transcribed, the sequencing read expressed TCRB transcripts. Data came from immunoSEQ multiplex PCR; TCRdb stores just in-frame clones and leaves some out. The sample has roughly 290,000 clones; approximately 15% are singletons. Specimen: naive CD4+ T cells from blood. The receptor was derived from a man aged 18 to 35 with type 1 diabetes.

CDR3 DNA sequence: TGTGCCAGCAGTTACAACGCGGGGCGATACGAGCAGTACTTC. It encodes CASSYNAGRYEQYF. V is TRBV6-6 and J is TRBJ2-7; possibly TRBD2 for D (6 bases). Germline V gene sequence: CDR1 MNHNY, CDR2 SVGAGI (reference sequence). This CDR3 spans 14 amino acids. Between the trimmed V and J ends, which lost 2 bases and 4 bases, there was a span of 12 bases.